The 14 T cell receptor beta chains presented below share a single source sample, sequenced in a study of T cells in Graves' hyperthyroidism and ophthalmopathy. TCR beta CDR3 region amplification was performed from RNA transcripts. First-round RT-PCR with HTBI primers amplified the TCR CDR3 region. TCRdb reanalysed the multiplex PCR reads using MiXCR and keeps one entry per CDR3 protein. Found here are 640,000 or so distinct CDR3 sequences, under 15% of them singletons; the top ten hold 3.5% to 4.5%. Sequenced input: blood. The receptors shown here come from a woman aged 40-49 years with Graves' ophthalmopathy.

This clonotype has ten or more counts. This chain links TRBV5-5 with TRBJ1-2, with a tentative D call TRBD1 (5 bases). Trimming pared 6 bases from V and 8 bases from J, leaving 23 bases between. CDR3 length equals 15 residues. Germline CDR1 SGHKS, CDR2 YYEKEE (reference sequence). CDR3 in DNA: TGTGCCAGCACCCACCCGGGACCCTATCGGCGGGGCTACACCTTC. As protein: CASTHPGPYRRGYTF. Together with reference TRBV5-5 and TRBJ1-2, the CDR3 gives the full variable domain: DAGVTQSPTHLIKTRGQQVTLRCSPISGHKSVSWYQQVLGQGPQFIFQYYEKEERGRGNFPDRFSARQFPNYSSELNVNALLLGDSALYLCASTHPGPYRRGYTFGSGTRLTVV.

This clonotype was counted at least ten times. The rearrangement links TRBV29-1 to TRBJ1-1; TRBD1 is a possible D gene (5 bases). CDR1 SQVTM and CDR2 ANQGSEA come from the germline V gene. Trimming took off 7 bases at V and 2 bases at J, with 20 bases between the two ends. The CDR3 loop spans 15 amino acids. The DNA of the CDR3 is TGCAGCGGCTGCGCAGGGAGATATCCCAACACTGAAGCTTTCTTT. Its protein is CSGCAGRYPNTEAFF.

Details on this clonotype: Because it lacks the conserved phenylalanine or tryptophan at the end, this CDR3 is likely a read error. This chain links TRBV7-2 with TRBJ2-7; D may be TRBD2 (5 bases). The CDR3 is 14 amino acids. Per the germline V gene, CDR1 is SGHTA and CDR2 is FQGNSA. V was pared by 5 bases and J by 3 bases, with 14 bases between. CDR3 region: CASSQTRGGYEQYY. Written as DNA, the CDR3 is TGTGCCAGCAGCCAAACCCGCGGAGGCTACGAGCAGTACTAC.

V and J are TRBV2 and TRBJ2-7; D may be TRBD1 (6 bases). The CDR3 is 14 residues long. Germline CDR1 is SNHLY and CDR2 is FYNNEI. Trimming cost V 6 bases and J 2 bases, with 14 bases left between them. CDR3 in amino acids: CASRGDIFPYEQYF. As DNA, the CDR3 is TGTGCCAGCAGGGGGGACATTTTTCCCTACGAGCAGTACTTC.

V gene TRBV28 combines with J gene TRBJ2-7; a weak D match, TRBD1 (6 bases). Germline CDR1 and CDR2: MDHEN and SYDVKM. V lost 5 bases, J lost 7 bases, and 21 bases lay in between. The CDR3 is 15 residues long. CDR3 amino acids: CASSITWTVSEEQYF. For the CDR3, the DNA is TGTGCCAGCAGTATCACCTGGACAGTAAGCGAGGAGCAGTACTTC.

About this clonotype: A read error may be the cause here, since a much bigger clone is one base away. This CDR3 reads CASKRDRGGSSGTNVLTF. CDR3 DNA: TGTGCCAGCAAGAGAGACAGGGGGGGTTCCTCTGGGACCAACGTCCTGACTTTC. V usage is TRBV27 and J usage is TRBJ2-6; 9 positions match TRBD1. The length of the CDR3 is 18 residues. Looked up from germline, CDR1 is MNHEY and CDR2 is SMNVEV (reference sequence).

This clonotype was seen many times. The chain uses TRBV6-5 and TRBJ2-5; no definite D call. V was trimmed by 0 bases and J by 0 bases, leaving 5 bases between them. The CDR3 is made up of 14 amino acids. Germline V gene lookup returns CDR1 MNHEY and CDR2 SVGAGI. CDR3 bases: TGTGCCAGCAGTTACTCAGGGAACCAAGAGACCCAGTACTTC. This encodes CASSYSGNQETQYF.

This clonotype was counted at least ten times. V is TRBV6-1 and J is TRBJ2-7; D is ambiguous. The CDR3 contains 13 residues. Deletions cut 5 bases from V and 3 bases from J, with 11 bases between. Germline lookup yields CDR1 MNHNS and CDR2 SASEGT. CDR3 DNA: TGTGCCAGCAGTCAATGGGCCGACTACGAGCAGTACTTC. It yields the protein CASSQWADYEQYF.

This clonotype was counted many times. V is TRBV19 and J is TRBJ2-7; no reliable D call. This CDR3 is 15 amino acids long. Germline CDR1 reads LNHDA; CDR2 reads SQIVND (reference sequence). V was clipped by 3 bases and J by 0 bases, with 12 bases between them. CDR3 sequence reads: CASSINPQASYEQYF. The CDR3 DNA sequence: TGTGCCAGTAGTATTAACCCTCAAGCCTCCTACGAGCAGTACTTC.

There are a few counts of this clonotype. This may be a read error, as it is one base from a much larger clone. V gene TRBV12-3 or TRBV12-4 combines with J gene TRBJ2-2, with 7 bases that match TRBD1. V lost 5 bases and J lost 4; bases outside the gene matches: 10. The CDR3 runs to 16 residues. The DNA of the CDR3 is TGTGCCAGCAGTACAGGGGCGCTTTGGGCCACCGGGGAGCTGTTTTTT. Its protein is CASSTGALWATGELFF.

This clonotype was observed many times. The chain carries TRBV11-1 and TRBJ2-7; no definite D call. V lost 5 bases and J lost 3, with 11 bases in between. The CDR3 extends over 13 amino acids. The V gene's germline CDR1 is SGHAT and CDR2 FQDESV (reference sequence). The CDR3 DNA reads TGTGCCAGCAGCCGGACGGACCACTACGAGCAGTACTTC. This encodes CASSRTDHYEQYF.

This clonotype has a handful of counts. The V gene is TRBV12-5, the J gene TRBJ2-5; the D is unclear. This CDR3 contains 14 residues. Germline lookup yields CDR1 LGHNT and CDR2 FRNRAP. V was pared by 1 base and J by 2 bases, with 8 bases between. In DNA form, the CDR3 reads TGTGCTAGTGGTTTGGGGGTGGGGCAAGAGACCCAGTACTTC. The encoded protein is CASGLGVGQETQYF.

This clonotype was detected ten times or more. The V call is TRBV6-4, the J call TRBJ1-1; D is unresolved. This CDR3 contains 17 residues. Germline V gene sequence: CDR1 MRHNA, CDR2 SNTAGT. V lost 6 bases and J 0 bases, leaving 20 bases between the germline ends. CDR3 region: CASSHSKGSSMNTEAFF. CDR3 coding DNA: TGTGCCAGCAGCCACTCCAAAGGGAGCTCCATGAACACTGAAGCTTTCTTT.

This clonotype was seen at least ten times. This chain connects TRBV19 to TRBJ2-7; weak D call: TRBD2 (6 bases). Germline V gene lookup returns CDR1 LNHDA and CDR2 SQIVND (reference sequence). The CDR3 extends over 15 amino acids. V lost 5 bases and J 3 bases, leaving 17 bases between the germline ends. The CDR3 nucleotides read TGTGCCAGTAGTGACCCAGGGACTGGAAGCTACGAGCAGTACTTC. Amino acid sequence: CASSDPGTGSYEQYF. Using reference TRBV19 and TRBJ2-7 for the parts outside the CDR3, the full variable domain is DGGITQSPKYLFRKEGQNVTLSCEQNLNHDAMYWYRQDPGQGLRLIYYSQIVNDFQKGDIAEGYSVSREKKESFPLTVTSAQKNPTAFYLCASSDPGTGSYEQYFGPGTRLTVT.